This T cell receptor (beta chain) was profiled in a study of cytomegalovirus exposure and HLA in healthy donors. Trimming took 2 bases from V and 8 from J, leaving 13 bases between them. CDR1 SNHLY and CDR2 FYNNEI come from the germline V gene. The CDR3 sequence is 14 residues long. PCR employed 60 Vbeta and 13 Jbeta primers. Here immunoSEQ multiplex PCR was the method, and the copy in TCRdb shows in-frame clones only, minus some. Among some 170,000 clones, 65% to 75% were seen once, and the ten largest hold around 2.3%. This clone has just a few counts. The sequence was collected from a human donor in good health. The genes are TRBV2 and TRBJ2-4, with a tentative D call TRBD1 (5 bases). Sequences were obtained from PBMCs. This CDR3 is CASSEMQGRDIQYF. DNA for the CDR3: TGTGCCAGCAGTGAAATGCAGGGTAGGGACATTCAGTACTTC.